Given below is one T cell receptor (beta chain) in context. The data were obtained in a study of shared clonotypes between healthy human individuals. On the study more broadly: Aged 18 to 49, the donors were two women and three men.

Those who donated were healthy HIV-negative adults, with no recent acute infections or vaccinations reported. Germline assignment: CDR1 KGHSH and CDR2 LQKENI. V was trimmed by 3 bases and J by 1 base, leaving 11 bases between them. The CDR3 spans 15 residues. Clones were sequenced by immunoSEQ multiplex PCR, and TCRdb holds only the in-frame ones, with some missing. The sample includes around 750,000 clones, about 74% of them seen just once. This TCR came from a woman in her thirties in good health. What was sequenced was memory CD4+ T cells sorted from blood. Subset reported: CD45RA-negative fraction. The chain employs TRBV18 and TRBJ2-3; a weak D match, TRBD1 (5 bases). The CDR3 sequence: CASSPTTAGTDTQYF. The CDR3 bases are TGTGCCAGCTCACCGACGACAGCAGGCACAGATACGCAGTATTTT.